Each of the 14 T cell receptor beta chains below was sequenced from the same sample in a study of T cells in Graves' hyperthyroidism and ophthalmopathy. Using RNA transcripts as the source, TCR beta CDR3 regions were amplified. HTBI primers drove first-round RT-PCR of the TCR CDR3. TCRdb re-analysed the multiplex PCR reads in MiXCR, keeping a single row per CDR3 protein. Altogether hundreds of thousands of distinct CDR3 sequences are present, about 14% being singletons, with the ten largest covering roughly a tenth. Sequences were obtained from blood. These receptors originate from a woman under 30 with Graves' hyperthyroidism.

This clonotype showed up many times. The chain joins TRBV12-3 or TRBV12-4 to TRBJ2-7; 10 nucleotides line up with TRBD2. The CDR3 has 15 residues. V trimming: 3 bases; J trimming: 2 bases; junction bases outside the gene matches: 4. CDR3: CASSFLLAGAYEQYF. CDR3 nucleotides: TGTGCCAGCAGTTTCCTTCTAGCGGGAGCCTACGAGCAGTACTTC.

This chain links TRBV7-9 with TRBJ2-1; 7 bases match TRBD1. The CDR3 runs to 14 residues. Trimming removed 2 bases from V and 6 bases from J; junction bases left unmatched: 4. Looked up from germline, CDR1 is SEHNR and CDR2 is FQNEAQ (reference sequence). This CDR3 reads CASSLRPGGNEQFF. The DNA of the CDR3 is TGTGCCAGCAGCTTAAGGCCAGGGGGCAATGAGCAGTTCTTC.

This clonotype was detected ten times or more. The V call is TRBV20-1, the J call TRBJ2-3; 9 positions agree with TRBD2. Unmatched junction bases numbered 6, after V lost 5 bases and J lost 3 bases. The CDR3 has 14 residues. The germline V gene encodes CDR1 DFQATT and CDR2 SNEGSKA (reference sequence). For the CDR3, the DNA is TGCAGTGCTCCAACTAGCGGGCGGACAGATACGCAGTATTTT. Translation: CSAPTSGRTDTQYF.

This clonotype showed up many times. V gene TRBV12-3 or TRBV12-4 combines with J gene TRBJ2-1, with a tentative D call TRBD2 (5 bases). The V and J ends lost 6 bases and 4 bases respectively, with 13 bases between them. CDR3 length: 14 residues. The CDR3 sequence is CASSPRVNYNEQFF. For the CDR3, the DNA is TGTGCCAGCAGCCCGAGGGTTAATTACAATGAGCAGTTCTTC.

Regarding this clonotype: A much larger clone lies one base from this, so it may be a read error. The V call is TRBV11-3, the J call TRBJ2-1; 12 positions agree with TRBD2. The CDR3 sequence is 16 residues long. Germline V gene lookup returns CDR1 SGHNT and CDR2 YENEEA. The CDR3 is CTSSRRGLAGGNEQFF. The CDR3 bases are TGTACCAGCAGCAGAAGGGGACTAGCGGGTGGCAATGAGCAGTTCTTC.

This clonotype has only a few counts. The chain links TRBV5-1 to TRBJ2-1, with unresolved D. Trimming stripped 3 bases from V and 0 bases from J, with 10 bases between. CDR1 SGHRS and CDR2 YFSETQ come from the germline V gene. This CDR3 spans 15 amino acids. CDR3 protein: CASSSILSSYNEQFF. The CDR3 region has the DNA TGCGCCAGCAGCTCTATACTAAGCTCCTACAATGAGCAGTTCTTC.

This clonotype appeared many times. The chain links TRBV2 to TRBJ2-1; 9 bases fit TRBD2. V lost 6 bases and J lost 6; bases outside the gene matches: 9. Germline lookup yields CDR1 SNHLY and CDR2 FYNNEI. The CDR3 runs 15 residues. The CDR3 sequence is CASSSLAGVGNEQFF. CDR3 nucleotides: TGTGCCAGCAGCTCCTTAGCGGGAGTGGGCAATGAGCAGTTCTTC.

This clonotype turned up a few times. This sequence joins TRBV19 and TRBJ2-7, with TRBD1 as a possible D gene (6 bases). CDR1 is LNHDA, CDR2 SQIVND, per germline (reference sequence). V was shortened by 3 bases and J by 2 bases, with 8 bases between the two germline ends. The CDR3 runs 13 residues. CDR3 sequence: CASSMGHTYEQYF. The CDR3 DNA is TGTGCCAGTAGTATGGGACATACCTACGAGCAGTACTTC. Supplemented by reference TRBV19 and TRBJ2-7, the full variable domain reads DGGITQSPKYLFRKEGQNVTLSCEQNLNHDAMYWYRQDPGQGLRLIYYSQIVNDFQKGDIAEGYSVSREKKESFPLTVTSAQKNPTAFYLCASSMGHTYEQYFGPGTRLTVT.

The chain joins TRBV6-2 or TRBV6-3 to TRBJ2-1; no firm D call. Germline CDR1 reads MNHEY; CDR2 reads SVGEGT. Trimming took off 5 bases at V and 8 bases at J, with 13 bases between the two ends. The CDR3 length is 13 residues. The CDR3 DNA follows: TGTGCCAGCAGTGACAACTGGCTAGATGAGCAGTTCTTC. It yields the protein CASSDNWLDEQFF.

The chain recombines TRBV4-1 with TRBJ2-5, with 13 bases aligning to TRBD2. J was trimmed by 4 bases and V by 6 bases; bases with no gene match: 8. This CDR3 region has 16 residues. Germline V gives CDR1 MGHRA, CDR2 YSYEKL. DNA for the CDR3: TGCGCCAGCAGGCGGACTAGCGGGAGTGTCCGAGAGACCCAGTACTTC. Translated: CASRRTSGSVRETQYF.

For the CDR3, the DNA is TGCGCCAGCAGCTTGGCTGCGGTCAGGAACACCGGGGAGCTGTTTTTT. It specifies CASSLAAVRNTGELFF. This sequence joins TRBV5-1 and TRBJ2-2; D gene unclear. The CDR3 spans 16 residues. V was clipped by 0 bases and J by 1 base, with 10 bases between them. Per germline, CDR1 SGHRS and CDR2 YFSETQ.

The gene calls are TRBV24-1 and TRBJ2-3; TRBD1 aligns across 10 bases. Germline V CDR1 and CDR2: KGHDR, SFDVKD. The CDR3 runs to 16 residues. V was clipped by 5 bases and J by 6 bases; unmatched bases: 10. The CDR3 loop reads CATSGTGTGDWDTQYF. CDR3 coding DNA: TGTGCCACCAGTGGAACCGGGACAGGGGATTGGGATACGCAGTATTTT.

This clonotype appeared many times. The genes are TRBV11-1 and TRBJ2-7; 8 nucleotides line up with TRBD1. The CDR3 has 14 amino acids. Germline V lookup: CDR1 SGHAT, CDR2 FQDESV (reference sequence). The V and J ends lost 5 bases and 5 bases, in that order; junction bases with no gene match: 8. The CDR3 DNA sequence: TGTGCCAGCAGCAACCGGGACAGGAGAGACGAGCAGTACTTC. Protein sequence: CASSNRDRRDEQYF.

This clonotype was seen more than once but under ten times. V and J are TRBV3-1 and TRBJ1-3; 7 bases are a match to TRBD1. J lost 4 bases, V lost 4 bases, and 22 bases had no gene match. The V gene's germline CDR1 is LGHDT and CDR2 YNNKEL (reference sequence). This CDR3 has 20 amino acids. CDR3 bases: TGTGCCAGCAGCCGCCGGGGGTTAGGGGGCGAAGGAAATTCCGGAAACACCATATATTTT. Amino acids: CASSRRGLGGEGNSGNTIYF.